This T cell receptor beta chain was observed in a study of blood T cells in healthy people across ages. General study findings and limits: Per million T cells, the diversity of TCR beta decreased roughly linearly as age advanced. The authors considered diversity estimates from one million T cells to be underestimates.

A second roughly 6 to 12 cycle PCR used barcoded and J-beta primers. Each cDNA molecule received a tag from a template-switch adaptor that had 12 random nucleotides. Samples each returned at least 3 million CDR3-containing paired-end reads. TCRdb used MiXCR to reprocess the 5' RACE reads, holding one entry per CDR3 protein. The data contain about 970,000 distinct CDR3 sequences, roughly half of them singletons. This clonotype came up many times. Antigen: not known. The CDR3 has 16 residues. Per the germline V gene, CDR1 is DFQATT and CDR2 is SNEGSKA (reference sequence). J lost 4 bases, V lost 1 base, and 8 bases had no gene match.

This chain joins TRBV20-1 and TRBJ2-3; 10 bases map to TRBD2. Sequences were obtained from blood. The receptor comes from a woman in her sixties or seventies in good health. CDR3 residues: CSARVATSGPADTQYF. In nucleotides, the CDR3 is TGCAGTGCTAGAGTGGCGACTAGCGGGCCCGCAGATACGCAGTATTTT.